This T cell receptor beta chain emerged from a study of cytomegalovirus exposure and HLA in healthy donors. The primer mix had 60 Vbeta and 13 Jbeta primers. Using immunoSEQ multiplex PCR, the repertoire was profiled, and TCRdb retains in-frame clones only, with some absent. Altogether about 120,000 clones are present, roughly 74% being singletons, with the ten largest covering approximately 0.9%. The germline gives CDR1 SGHRS, CDR2 YFSETQ. This CDR3 has 14 amino acids. The junction had 4 bases not matched to a gene; V was cut back by 3 bases and J by 3 bases. This chain links TRBV5-1 with TRBJ2-3, with TRBD2 identical over 7 bases. The sequencing input was PBMCs. This sequence was found in a woman younger than 45 in good health and CMV-seronegative. Written as DNA, the CDR3 is TGCGCCAGCAGCTCCGGGGGGAGGACAGATACGCAGTATTTT. The encoded protein is CASSSGGRTDTQYF.